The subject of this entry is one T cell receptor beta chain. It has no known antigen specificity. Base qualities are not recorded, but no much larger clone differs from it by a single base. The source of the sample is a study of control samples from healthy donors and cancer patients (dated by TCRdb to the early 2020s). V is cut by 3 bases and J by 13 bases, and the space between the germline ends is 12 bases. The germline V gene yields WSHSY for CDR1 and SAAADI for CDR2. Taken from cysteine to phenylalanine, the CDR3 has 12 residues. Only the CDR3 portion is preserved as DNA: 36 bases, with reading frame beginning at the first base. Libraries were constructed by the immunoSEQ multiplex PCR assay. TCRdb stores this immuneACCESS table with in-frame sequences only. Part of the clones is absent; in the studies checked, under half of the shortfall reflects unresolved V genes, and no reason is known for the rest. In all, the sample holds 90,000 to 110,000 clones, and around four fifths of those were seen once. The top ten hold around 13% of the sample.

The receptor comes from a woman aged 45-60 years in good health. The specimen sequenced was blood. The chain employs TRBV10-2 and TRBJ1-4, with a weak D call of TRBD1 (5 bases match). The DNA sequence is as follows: TGCGCCAGCAGTGATCTTGGGGGGACACTGTTTTTT. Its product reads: CASSDLGGTLFF.